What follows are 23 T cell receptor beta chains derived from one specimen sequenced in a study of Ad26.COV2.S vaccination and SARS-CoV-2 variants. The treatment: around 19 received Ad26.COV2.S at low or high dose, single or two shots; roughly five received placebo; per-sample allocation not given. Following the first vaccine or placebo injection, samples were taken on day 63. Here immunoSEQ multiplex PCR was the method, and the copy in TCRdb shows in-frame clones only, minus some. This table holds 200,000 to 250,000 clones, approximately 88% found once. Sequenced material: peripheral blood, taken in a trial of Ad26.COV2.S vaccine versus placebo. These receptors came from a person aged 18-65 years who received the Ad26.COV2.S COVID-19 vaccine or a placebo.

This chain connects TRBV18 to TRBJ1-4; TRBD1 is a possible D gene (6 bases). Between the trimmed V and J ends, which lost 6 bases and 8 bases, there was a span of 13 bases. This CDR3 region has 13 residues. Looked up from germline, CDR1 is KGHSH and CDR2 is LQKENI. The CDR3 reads CASSLDSTEKLFF. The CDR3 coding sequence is TGTGCCAGCTCTCTGGACAGTACCGAAAAACTGTTTTTT.

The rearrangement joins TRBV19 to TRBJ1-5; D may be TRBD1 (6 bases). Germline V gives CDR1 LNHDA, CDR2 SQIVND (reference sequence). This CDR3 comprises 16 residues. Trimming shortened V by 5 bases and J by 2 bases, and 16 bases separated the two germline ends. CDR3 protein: CASSRTARGGNQPQHF. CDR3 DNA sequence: TGTGCCAGTAGTCGGACGGCAAGGGGGGGCAATCAGCCCCAGCATTTT. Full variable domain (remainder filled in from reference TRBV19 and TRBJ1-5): DGGITQSPKYLFRKEGQNVTLSCEQNLNHDAMYWYRQDPGQGLRLIYYSQIVNDFQKGDIAEGYSVSREKKESFPLTVTSAQKNPTAFYLCASSRTARGGNQPQHFGDGTRLSIL.

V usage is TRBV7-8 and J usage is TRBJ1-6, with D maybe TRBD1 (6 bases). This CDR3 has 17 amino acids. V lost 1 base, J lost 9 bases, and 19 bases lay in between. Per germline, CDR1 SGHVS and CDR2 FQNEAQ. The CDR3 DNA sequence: TGTGCCAGCAGCTTAGACCACAGGGTCGGGCTCAGTTCACCCCTCCACTTT. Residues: CASSLDHRVGLSSPLHF.

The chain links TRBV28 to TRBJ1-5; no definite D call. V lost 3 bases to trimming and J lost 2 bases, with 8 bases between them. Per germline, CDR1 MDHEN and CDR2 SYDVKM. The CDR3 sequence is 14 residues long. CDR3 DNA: TGTGCCAGCAGTTTCGGGGTAGGCAATCAGCCCCAGCATTTT. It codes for CASSFGVGNQPQHF. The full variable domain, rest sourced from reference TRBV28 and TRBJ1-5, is DVKVTQSSRYLVKRTGEKVFLECVQDMDHENMFWYRQDPGLGLRLIYFSYDVKMKEKGDIPEGYSVSREKKERFSLILESASTNQTSMYLCASSFGVGNQPQHFGDGTRLSIL.

CDR3 sequence: CASSVAEQAKIYGYTF. The CDR3 DNA reads as TGTGCCAGCAGCGTAGCTGAACAGGCCAAAATCTATGGCTACACCTTC. This chain uses TRBV9 with TRBJ1-2, with D possibly TRBD1 on 5 matching bases. Germline V gives CDR1 SGDLS, CDR2 YYNGEE. CDR3 size: 16 residues. The V gene lost 0 bases and the J gene lost 4 bases, with 16 bases spanning the gap.

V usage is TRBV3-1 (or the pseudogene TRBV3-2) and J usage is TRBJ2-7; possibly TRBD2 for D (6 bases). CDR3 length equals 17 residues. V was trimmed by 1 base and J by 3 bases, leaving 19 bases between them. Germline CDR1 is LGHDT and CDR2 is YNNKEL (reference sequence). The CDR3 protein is CASSQVTGLQINYEQYF. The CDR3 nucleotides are TGTGCCAGCAGCCAAGTCACGGGACTCCAAATTAACTACGAGCAGTACTTC.

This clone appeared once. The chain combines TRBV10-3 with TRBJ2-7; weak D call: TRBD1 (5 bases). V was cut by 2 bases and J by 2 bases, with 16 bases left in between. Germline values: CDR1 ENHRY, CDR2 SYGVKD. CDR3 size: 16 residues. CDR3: CAISEKGSDHPYEQYF. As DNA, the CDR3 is TGTGCCATCAGTGAGAAGGGGTCGGACCATCCCTACGAGCAGTACTTC.

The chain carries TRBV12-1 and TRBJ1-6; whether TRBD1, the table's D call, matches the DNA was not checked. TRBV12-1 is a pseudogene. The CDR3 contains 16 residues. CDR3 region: CASSLQDRPYNSPLHF. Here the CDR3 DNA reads TGTGCCAGCAGCTTACAGGACAGGCCCTATAATTCACCCCTCCACTTT.

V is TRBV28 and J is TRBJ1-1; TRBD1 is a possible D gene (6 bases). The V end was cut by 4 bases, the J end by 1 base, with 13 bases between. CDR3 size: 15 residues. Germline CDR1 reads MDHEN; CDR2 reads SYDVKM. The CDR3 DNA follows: TGTGCCAGCAGTTACTACAGGGCCCCGAACACTGAAGCTTTCTTT. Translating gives CASSYYRAPNTEAFF.

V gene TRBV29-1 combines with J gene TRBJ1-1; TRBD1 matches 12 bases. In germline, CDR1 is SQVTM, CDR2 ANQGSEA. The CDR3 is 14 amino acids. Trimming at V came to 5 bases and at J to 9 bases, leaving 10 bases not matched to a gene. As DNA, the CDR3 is TGCAGCGTTCTGGAGACCGGGACAGGGGGCCAAGCTTTCTTT. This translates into CSVLETGTGGQAFF.

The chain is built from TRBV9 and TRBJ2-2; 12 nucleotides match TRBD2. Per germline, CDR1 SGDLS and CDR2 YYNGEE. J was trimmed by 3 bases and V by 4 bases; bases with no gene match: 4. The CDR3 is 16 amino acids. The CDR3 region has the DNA TGTGCCAGCAGCATTGGGACTAGCGGGTACACCGGGGAGCTGTTTTTT. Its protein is CASSIGTSGYTGELFF. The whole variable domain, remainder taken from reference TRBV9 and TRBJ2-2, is DSGVTQTPKHLITATGQRVTLRCSPRSGDLSVYWYQQSLDQGLQFLIQYYNGEERAKGNILERFSAQQFPDLHSELNLSSLELGDSALYFCASSIGTSGYTGELFFGEGSRLTVL.

DNA for the CDR3: TGTGCCAGCAGCCTCCGACAGGGGAAGAGTGCTGGAAACACCATATATTTT. Protein product: CASSLRQGKSAGNTIYF. The V and J genes are TRBV9 and TRBJ1-3, with TRBD1 matching 8 bases. Trimming removed 4 bases from V and 2 bases from J; junction bases left unmatched: 11. Germline V lookup: CDR1 SGDLS, CDR2 YYNGEE. The CDR3 loop spans 17 amino acids.

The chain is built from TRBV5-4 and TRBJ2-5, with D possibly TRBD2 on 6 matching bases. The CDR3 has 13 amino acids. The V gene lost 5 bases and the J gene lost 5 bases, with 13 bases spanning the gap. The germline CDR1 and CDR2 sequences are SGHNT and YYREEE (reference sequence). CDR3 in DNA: TGTGCCAGCAGGGCAGGGACTGCGGAGACCCAGTACTTC. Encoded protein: CASRAGTAETQYF. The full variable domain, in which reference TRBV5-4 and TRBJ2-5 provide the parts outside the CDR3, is ETGVTQSPTHLIKTRGQQVTLRCSSQSGHNTVSWYQQALGQGPQFIFQYYREEENGRGNFPPRFSGLQFPNYSSELNVNALELDDSALYLCASRAGTAETQYFGPGTRLLVL.

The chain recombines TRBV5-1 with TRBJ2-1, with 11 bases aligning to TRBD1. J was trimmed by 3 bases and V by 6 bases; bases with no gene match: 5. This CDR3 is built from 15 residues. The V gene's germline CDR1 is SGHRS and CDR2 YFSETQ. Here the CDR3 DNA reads TGCGCCAGCACAAGGGGGACAGGGGGCTACAATGAGCAGTTCTTC. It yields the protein CASTRGTGGYNEQFF.

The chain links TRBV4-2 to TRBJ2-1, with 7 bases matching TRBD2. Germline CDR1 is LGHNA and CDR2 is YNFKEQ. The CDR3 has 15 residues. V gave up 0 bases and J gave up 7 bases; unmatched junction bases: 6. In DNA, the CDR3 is TGTGCCAGCAGCCAAGATGGAGGTAGCGGGAATGAGCAGTTCTTC. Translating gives CASSQDGGSGNEQFF.

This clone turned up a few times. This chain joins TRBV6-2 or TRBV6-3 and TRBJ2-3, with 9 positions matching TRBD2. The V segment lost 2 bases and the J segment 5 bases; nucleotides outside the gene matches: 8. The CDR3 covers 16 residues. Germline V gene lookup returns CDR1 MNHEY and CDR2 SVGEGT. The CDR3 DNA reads TGTGCCAGCAGTTACCTGGCTAGCGGGGTGGGAGATACGCAGTATTTT. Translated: CASSYLASGVGDTQYF.

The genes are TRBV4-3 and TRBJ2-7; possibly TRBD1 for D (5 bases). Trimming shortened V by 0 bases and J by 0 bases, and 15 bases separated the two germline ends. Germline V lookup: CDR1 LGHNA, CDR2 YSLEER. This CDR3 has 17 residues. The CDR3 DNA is TGCGCCAGCAGCCAAGATCATTCAGGGCCCAGCTCCTACGAGCAGTACTTC. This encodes CASSQDHSGPSSYEQYF.

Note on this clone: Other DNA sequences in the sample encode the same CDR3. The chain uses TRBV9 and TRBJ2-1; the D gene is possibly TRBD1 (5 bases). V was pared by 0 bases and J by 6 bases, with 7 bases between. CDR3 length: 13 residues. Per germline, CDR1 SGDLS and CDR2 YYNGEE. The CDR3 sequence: CASSVGQGNEQFF. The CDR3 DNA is TGTGCCAGCAGCGTAGGGCAGGGCAATGAGCAGTTCTTC.

CDR3 coding DNA: TGTGCCAGCAGCCTACTTCCTGGGGGCGGTTCACCCCTCCACTTT. Residues: CASSLLPGGGSPLHF. The chain joins TRBV5-6 to TRBJ1-6; the D gene is possibly TRBD1 (6 bases). V was trimmed by 4 bases and J by 9 bases, leaving 17 bases between them. From germline, CDR1 is SGHDT and CDR2 YYEEEE. The length of the CDR3 is 15 residues.

CDR3 residues: CASTPRRETEQITDTQYF. The DNA of the CDR3 is TGTGCCAGCACCCCCCGCAGGGAGACAGAACAAATCACAGATACGCAGTATTTT. The chain combines TRBV13 with TRBJ2-3; either TRBD1 or TRBD2 may fit D (5 bases each). V shed 7 bases and J shed 2 bases, with 25 bases lying between them. The CDR3 has 18 amino acids. Germline lookup yields CDR1 PRHDT and CDR2 FYEKMQ (reference sequence).

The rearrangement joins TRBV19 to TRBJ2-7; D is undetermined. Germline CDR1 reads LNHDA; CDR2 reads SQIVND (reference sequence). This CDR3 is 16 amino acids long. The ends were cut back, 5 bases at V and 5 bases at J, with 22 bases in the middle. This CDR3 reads CASSPHSILGPNEQYF. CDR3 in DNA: TGTGCCAGTAGTCCTCACTCGATATTAGGGCCCAACGAGCAGTACTTC.

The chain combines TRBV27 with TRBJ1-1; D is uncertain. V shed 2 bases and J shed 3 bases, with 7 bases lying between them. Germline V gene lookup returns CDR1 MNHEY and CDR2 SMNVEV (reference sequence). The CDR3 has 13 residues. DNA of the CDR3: TGTGCCAGCAGTTTAAGTGGGTACACTGAAGCTTTCTTT. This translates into CASSLSGYTEAFF.

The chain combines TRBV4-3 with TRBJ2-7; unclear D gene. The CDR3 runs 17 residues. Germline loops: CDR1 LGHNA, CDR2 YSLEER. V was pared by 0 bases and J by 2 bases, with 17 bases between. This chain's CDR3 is CASSQDTGVVTTYEQYF. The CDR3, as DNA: TGCGCCAGCAGCCAAGATACTGGGGTGGTAACGACCTACGAGCAGTACTTC.